This TCR beta chain was captured in a study of T cell changes during pregnancy in multiple sclerosis. Only in-frame clones appear in the TCRdb table, and some are missing; sequencing was by immunoSEQ multiplex PCR. This sample has tens of thousands of clones, with 80% to 95% found just once. The CDR3 length is 14 residues. CDR1 and CDR2 (germline): MNHEY, SVGAGI. Germline trimming cut 6 bases from V and 6 bases from J; bases unmatched to any gene: 6. The V gene is TRBV6-5, the J gene TRBJ2-1; 9 bases match TRBD2. Sequenced here: CD8+ T cells from peripheral blood mononuclear cells, sampled before pregnancy. This receptor was identified in a female donor with multiple sclerosis, enrolled in a pregnancy study. The CDR3 here is CASRPLLAGNEQFF. The CDR3 nucleotides read TGTGCCAGCAGACCCTTACTAGCGGGCAATGAGCAGTTCTTC.